This T cell receptor (beta chain) was retrieved from a study of cytomegalovirus exposure and HLA in healthy donors. Regarding the study as a whole: Apparent HLA restriction characterized most CMV-associated TCR beta chains in a later analysis. Accurate predictions that matched the HLA-A and HLA-B alleles of most subjects were reportedly made from TCR beta sequences.

About this clone itself: Antigen: not known.

The germline V gene encodes CDR1 SGHVS and CDR2 FQNEAQ. Trimming took 5 bases from V and 5 from J, leaving 15 bases between them. The CDR3 spans 14 residues. PCR primers comprised 60 Vbeta and 13 Jbeta primers. Repertoires were generated with immunoSEQ multiplex PCR, while TCRdb's copy carries only in-frame clones and drops some. The sample totals 30,000 to 40,000 clones. The chain joins TRBV7-8 to TRBJ1-1; D ambiguous. The TCR originated in a human donor in good health. Material for sequencing was PBMCs. The CDR3: CASSQQTTQTEAFF. As DNA, the CDR3 is TGTGCCAGCAGCCAACAGACTACCCAAACTGAAGCTTTCTTT.